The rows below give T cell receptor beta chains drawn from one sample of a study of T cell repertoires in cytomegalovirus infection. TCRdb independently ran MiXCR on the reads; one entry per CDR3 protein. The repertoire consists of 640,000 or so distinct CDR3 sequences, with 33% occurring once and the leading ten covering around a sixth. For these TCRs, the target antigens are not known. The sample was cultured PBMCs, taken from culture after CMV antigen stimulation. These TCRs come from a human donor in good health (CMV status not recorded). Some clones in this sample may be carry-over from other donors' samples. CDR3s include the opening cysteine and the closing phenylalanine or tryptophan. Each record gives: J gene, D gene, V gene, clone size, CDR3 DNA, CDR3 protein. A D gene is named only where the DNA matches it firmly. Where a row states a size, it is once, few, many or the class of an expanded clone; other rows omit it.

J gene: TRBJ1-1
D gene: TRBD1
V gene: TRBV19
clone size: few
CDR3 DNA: TGTGCCAGTAGTCCCCGGGACAGATACCTGGTTTTCTTT
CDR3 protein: CASSPRDRYLVFF

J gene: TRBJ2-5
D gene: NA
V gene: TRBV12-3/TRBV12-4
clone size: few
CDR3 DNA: TGTGCCAGCGGGGCCTCGGGTCAAGAGACCCAGTACTTC
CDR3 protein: CASGASGQETQYF

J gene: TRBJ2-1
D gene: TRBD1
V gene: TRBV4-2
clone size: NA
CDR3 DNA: TGTGCCAGCAGCCAAGAGCCGGGACAGGGGTTCAATGAGCAGTTCTTC
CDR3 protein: CASSQEPGQGFNEQFF

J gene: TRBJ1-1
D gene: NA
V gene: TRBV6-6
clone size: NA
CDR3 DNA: TGTGCCAGCACCCGGGTTGACAGAATGAACACTGAAGCTTTCTTT
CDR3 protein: CASTRVDRMNTEAFF

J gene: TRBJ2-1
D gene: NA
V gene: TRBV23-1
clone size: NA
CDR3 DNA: TGCGCCAGCAGTCAAACCGGGACTCCCGGCAATGAGCAGTTCTTC
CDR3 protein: CASSQTGTPGNEQFF

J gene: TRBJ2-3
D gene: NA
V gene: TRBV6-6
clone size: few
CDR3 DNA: TGTGCCAGCAGTTATCGTACAGGCACAGATACGCAGTATTTT
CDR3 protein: CASSYRTGTDTQYF

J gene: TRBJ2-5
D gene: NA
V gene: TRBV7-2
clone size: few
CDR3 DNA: TGTGCCAGCAGCTTAGGTGGTAGCGGATCCCCGGCCCAGTACTTC
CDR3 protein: CASSLGGSGSPAQYF

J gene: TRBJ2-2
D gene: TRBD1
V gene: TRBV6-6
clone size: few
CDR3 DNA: TGTGCCAGCAGTGATTGGGGACAGGGAAACACCGGGGAGCTGTTTTTT
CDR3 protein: CASSDWGQGNTGELFF

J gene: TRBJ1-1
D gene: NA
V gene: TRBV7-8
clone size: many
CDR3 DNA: TGTGCCAGCAGCTTAGGGGGGGGGGCTGAAGCTTTCTTT
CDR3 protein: CASSLGGGAEAFF

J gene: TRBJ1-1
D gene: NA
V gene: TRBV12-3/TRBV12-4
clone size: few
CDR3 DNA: TGTGCCAGCACCGCGGTTGGAACTGAAGCTTTCTTT
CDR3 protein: CASTAVGTEAFF

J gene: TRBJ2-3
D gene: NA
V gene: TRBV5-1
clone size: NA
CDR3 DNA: TGCGCCAGCACCCAGGGTGGTTCGGATACGCAGTATTTT
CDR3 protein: CASTQGGSDTQYF

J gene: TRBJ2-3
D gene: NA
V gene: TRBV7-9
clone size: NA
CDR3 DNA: TGTGCCAGCAGCCCGTTGCGGGGGCCCCGTGATACGCAGTATTTT
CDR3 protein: CASSPLRGPRDTQYF

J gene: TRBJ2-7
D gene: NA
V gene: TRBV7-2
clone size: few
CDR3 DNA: TGTGCCAGCAGCTTAGCGGAAAACGAGCAGTACTTC
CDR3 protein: CASSLAENEQYF

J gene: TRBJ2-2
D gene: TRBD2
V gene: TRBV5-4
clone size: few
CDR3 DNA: TGTGCCAGCAGCGTCGGACTAGTCCGGAACACCGGGGAGCTGTTTTTT
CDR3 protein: CASSVGLVRNTGELFF

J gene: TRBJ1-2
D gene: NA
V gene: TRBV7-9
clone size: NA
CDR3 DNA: TGTGCCAGCAGCCCACCCGTAACCCGCTATGGCTACACCTTC
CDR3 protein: CASSPPVTRYGYTF

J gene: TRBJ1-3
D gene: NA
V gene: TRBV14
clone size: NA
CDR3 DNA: TGTGCCAGTGCGACCCTGGGCTCTGGAAACACCATATATTTT
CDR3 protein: CASATLGSGNTIYF

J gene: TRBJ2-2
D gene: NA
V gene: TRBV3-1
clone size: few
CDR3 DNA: TGTGCCAGCAGCGGAAGCGACAGAGGGGCCGGGGAGCTGTTTTTT
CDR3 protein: CASSGSDRGAGELFF

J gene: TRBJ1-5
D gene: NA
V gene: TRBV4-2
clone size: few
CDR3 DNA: TGTGCCAGCAGCGGCCGGACGGACGATCAGCCCCAGCATTTT
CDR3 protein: CASSGRTDDQPQHF

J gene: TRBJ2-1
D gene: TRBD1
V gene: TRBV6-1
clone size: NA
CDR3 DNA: TGTGCCAGCAGTGAAGGAGTCGGTGGCGGGACAGGGTTCTTCGCCTCCTACAATGAGCAGTTCTTC
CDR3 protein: CASSEGVGGGTGFFASYNEQFF

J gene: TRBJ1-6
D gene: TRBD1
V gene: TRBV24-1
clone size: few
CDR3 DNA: TGTGCCACCAGTGACCATACTATCGACAGGGGCCTGAGGGGACCCCTCCACTTT
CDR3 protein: CATSDHTIDRGLRGPLHF

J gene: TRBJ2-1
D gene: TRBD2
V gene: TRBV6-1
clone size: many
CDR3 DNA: TGTGCCAGCAGTGAAGGTCTCTTAGCGGGGGGGTCTAATGAGCAGTTCTTC
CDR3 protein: CASSEGLLAGGSNEQFF

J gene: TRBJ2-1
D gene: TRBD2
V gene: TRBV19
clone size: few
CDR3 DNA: TGTGCCAGTAGGTCTAGCGGGGACAATGAGCAGTTCTTC
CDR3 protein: CASRSSGDNEQFF

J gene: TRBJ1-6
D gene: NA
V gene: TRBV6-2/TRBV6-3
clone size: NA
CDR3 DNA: TGTGCCAGCAGTTACTCCACAGTGTCACCCCTCCACTTT
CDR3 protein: CASSYSTVSPLHF

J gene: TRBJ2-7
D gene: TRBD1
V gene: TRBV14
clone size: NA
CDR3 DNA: TGTGCCAGCAGCCCCCACGCCGGACAGGGGAAATACGAGCAGTACTTC
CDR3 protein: CASSPHAGQGKYEQYF

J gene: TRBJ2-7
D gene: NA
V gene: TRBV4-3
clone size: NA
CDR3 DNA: TGCGCCAGCAGCCAAGACGCGGCGACCTACGAGCAGTACTTC
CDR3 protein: CASSQDAATYEQYF

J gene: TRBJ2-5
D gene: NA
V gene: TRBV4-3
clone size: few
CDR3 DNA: TGCGCCAGCAGCCAAGACCGCAGGGGTACGGAGACCCAGTACTTC
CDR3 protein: CASSQDRRGTETQYF

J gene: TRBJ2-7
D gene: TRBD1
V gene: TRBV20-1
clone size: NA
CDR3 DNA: TGCAGTGCTAGAGGCCCCGGGACAGGGGAACACGAGCAGTACTTC
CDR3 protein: CSARGPGTGEHEQYF

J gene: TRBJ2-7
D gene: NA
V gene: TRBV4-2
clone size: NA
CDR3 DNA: TGTGCCAGCAGCCCCCTGACCGGGACCGGGGCTAGCGAGCAGTACTTC
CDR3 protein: CASSPLTGTGASEQYF

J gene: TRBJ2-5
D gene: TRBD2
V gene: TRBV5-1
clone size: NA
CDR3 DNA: TGCGCCAGCAGCTCCGGGGGTCTAGCGGGAGGGCCAGGAGAGACCCAGTACTTC
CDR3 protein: CASSSGGLAGGPGETQYF

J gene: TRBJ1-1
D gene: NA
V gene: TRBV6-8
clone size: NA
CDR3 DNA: TGTGCCAGCAGTTATAAGGGAAAAGCTTTCTTT
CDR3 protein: CASSYKGKAFF

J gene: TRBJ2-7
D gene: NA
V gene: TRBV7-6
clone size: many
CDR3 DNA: TGTGCCAGCAGCTTCGGCCCCGGGGCCTCTAGGGAGCAGTACTTC
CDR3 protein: CASSFGPGASREQYF

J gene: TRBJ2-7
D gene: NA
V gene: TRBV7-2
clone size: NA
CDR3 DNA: TGTGCCAGCACCCTTGGGGACGAGCAGTACTTC
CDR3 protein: CASTLGDEQYF

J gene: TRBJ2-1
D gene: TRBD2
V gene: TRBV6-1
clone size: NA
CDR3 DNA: TGTGCCAGCAAGAGCGGGGGTACTCTAAATGAGCAGTTCTTC
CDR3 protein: CASKSGGTLNEQFF

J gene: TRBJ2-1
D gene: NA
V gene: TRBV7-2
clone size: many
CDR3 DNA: TGTGCCAGCAGACCCAAGGGGGGCAATGAGCAGTTCTTC
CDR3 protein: CASRPKGGNEQFF

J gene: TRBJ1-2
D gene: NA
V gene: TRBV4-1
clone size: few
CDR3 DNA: TGCGCCAGCAGCCAAGATCCCCGGTTGCCGACTAACTATGGCTACACCTTC
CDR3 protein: CASSQDPRLPTNYGYTF

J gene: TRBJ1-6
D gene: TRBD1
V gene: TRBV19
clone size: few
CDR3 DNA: TGTGCCAGTAGTACCTCAGGGGGCTTGAATTTTAATTCACCCCTCCACTTT
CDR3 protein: CASSTSGGLNFNSPLHF

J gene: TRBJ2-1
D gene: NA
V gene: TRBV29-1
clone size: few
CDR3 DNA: TGCAGCGTTGAAGATGGAACAGAGGGTAAGGGGCAGTTCTTC
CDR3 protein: CSVEDGTEGKGQFF

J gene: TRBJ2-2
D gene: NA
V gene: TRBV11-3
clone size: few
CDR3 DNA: TGTGCCAGCAGCCCGGGACCACGAGACACCGGGGAGCTGTTTTTT
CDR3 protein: CASSPGPRDTGELFF

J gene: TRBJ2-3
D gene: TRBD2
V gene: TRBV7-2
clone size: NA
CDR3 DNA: TGTGCCAGCAGCAGCGGACTAGCGGGGGGCTCCGCCGGCATAGATACGCAGTATTTT
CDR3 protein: CASSSGLAGGSAGIDTQYF

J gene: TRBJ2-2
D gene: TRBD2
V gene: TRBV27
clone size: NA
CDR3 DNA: TGTGCCAGCAGTTTATTGGCTAGCGGGCCACCGAACACCGGGGAGCTGTTTTTT
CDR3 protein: CASSLLASGPPNTGELFF

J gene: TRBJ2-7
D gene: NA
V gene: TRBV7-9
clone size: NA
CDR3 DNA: TGTGCCAGCAGCACTCCCGGTGGTGGGGGGGGCACCTACGAGCAGTACTTC
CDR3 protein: CASSTPGGGGGTYEQYF

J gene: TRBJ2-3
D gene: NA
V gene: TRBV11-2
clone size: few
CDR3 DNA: TGTGCCAGTAGAGCGGCTGACACAGATACGCAGTATTTT
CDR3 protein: CASRAADTDTQYF

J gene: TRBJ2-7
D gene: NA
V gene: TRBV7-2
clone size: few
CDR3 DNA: TGTGCCTCTCGCCAGTCTAGCTCCTACGAGCAGTACTTC
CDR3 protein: CASRQSSSYEQYF

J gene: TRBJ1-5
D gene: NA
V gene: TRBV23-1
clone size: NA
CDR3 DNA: TGCGCCAGCAGTCATCTGACTGGCGATCAGCCCCAGCATTTT
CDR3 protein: CASSHLTGDQPQHF

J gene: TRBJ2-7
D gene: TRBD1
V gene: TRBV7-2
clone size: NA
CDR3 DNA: TGTGCCAGCAGCTTAAGGACAGGGGACCACGAGCAGTACTTC
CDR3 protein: CASSLRTGDHEQYF

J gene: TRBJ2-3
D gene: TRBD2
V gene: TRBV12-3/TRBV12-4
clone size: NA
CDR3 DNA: TGTGCCAGCAGCCCACAACTAGCGGGAGATACGCAGTATTTT
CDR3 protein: CASSPQLAGDTQYF

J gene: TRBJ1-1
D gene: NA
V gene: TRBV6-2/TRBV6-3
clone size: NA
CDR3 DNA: TGTGCCAGCACCATTGGTAGGTACACTGAAGCTTTCTTT
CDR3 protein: CASTIGRYTEAFF

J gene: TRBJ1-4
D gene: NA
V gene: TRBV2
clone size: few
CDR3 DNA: TGTGCCAGCACCTACACGGAAAAACTGTTTTTT
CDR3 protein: CASTYTEKLFF

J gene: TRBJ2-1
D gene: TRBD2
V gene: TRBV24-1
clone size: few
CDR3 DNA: TGTGCCACCAGTGACTCGAGCGGGATTGCCAATGAGCAGTTCTTC
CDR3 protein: CATSDSSGIANEQFF

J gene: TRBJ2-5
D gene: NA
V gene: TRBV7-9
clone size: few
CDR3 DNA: TGTGCCAGCAGCCTCCAATCTCTTGAGACCCAGTACTTC
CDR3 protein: CASSLQSLETQYF

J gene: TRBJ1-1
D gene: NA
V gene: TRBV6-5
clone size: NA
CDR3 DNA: TGTGCCAGCAGTTATCGGTACGGGTCGGGGGTTTTCTTT
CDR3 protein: CASSYRYGSGVFF

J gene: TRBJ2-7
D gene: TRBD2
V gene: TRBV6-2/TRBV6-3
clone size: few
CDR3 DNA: TGTGCCATCCGGGCTAGCGGGAGCCACGAGCAGTACTTC
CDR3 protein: CAIRASGSHEQYF

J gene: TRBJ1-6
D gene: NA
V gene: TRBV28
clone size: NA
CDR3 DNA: TGTGCCAGCAGTGGGGGGTGGAATTCACCCCTCCACTTT
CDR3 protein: CASSGGWNSPLHF

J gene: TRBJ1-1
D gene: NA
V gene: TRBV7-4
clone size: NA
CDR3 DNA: TGTGCCAGCTCGTCGGAATCGAACACTGAAGCTTTCTTT
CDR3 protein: CASSSESNTEAFF

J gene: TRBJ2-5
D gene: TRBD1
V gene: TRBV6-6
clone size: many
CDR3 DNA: TGTGCCAGCAGACCTGACAGGGGGTGGGAGACCCAGTACTTC
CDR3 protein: CASRPDRGWETQYF